Following are 13 T cell receptor beta chains from one sample sequenced in a study of blood T cell repertoires in COVID-19. TCRdb keeps only in-frame clones here, not all; method: immunoSEQ multiplex PCR. The sample includes roughly 150,000 clones, approximately 91% of them seen just once. Material: peripheral blood. The receptor set was obtained from a man aged 18 to 30 with COVID-19, enrolled during active disease.

The chain combines TRBV28 with TRBJ1-3; 7 nucleotides agree with TRBD1. The V gene end was trimmed by 6 bases and the J gene end by 4 bases; junction bases not matched to a gene: 3. The CDR3 runs 13 residues. Germline V gene sequence: CDR1 MDHEN, CDR2 SYDVKM. The DNA of the CDR3 is TGTGCCAGCAGGCGGGACAGAGGAAACACCATATATTTT. Protein sequence: CASRRDRGNTIYF.

The J gene is TRBJ2-7, the V gene TRBV7-9; 8 bases are a match to TRBD2. Germline assignment: CDR1 SEHNR and CDR2 FQNEAQ (reference sequence). This CDR3 region has 15 residues. Trimming removed 5 bases from V and 2 bases from J; junction bases left unmatched: 8. The CDR3 here is CASSAHRGGAYEQYF. The CDR3 DNA sequence: TGTGCCAGCAGCGCCCATCGGGGGGGCGCCTACGAGCAGTACTTC. The full variable domain, rest sourced from reference TRBV7-9 and TRBJ2-7, is DTGVSQNPRHKITKRGQNVTFRCDPISEHNRLYWYRQTLGQGPEFLTYFQNEAQLEKSRLLSDRFSAERPKGSFSTLEIQRTEQGDSAMYLCASSAHRGGAYEQYFGPGTRLTVT.

The chain has TRBV5-1 and TRBJ2-7; D is unresolved. V lost 4 bases and J lost 6, with 14 bases in between. The CDR3 extends over 13 amino acids. In germline, CDR1 is SGHRS, CDR2 YFSETQ. In DNA form, the CDR3 reads TGCGCCAGCAGCCCGTACACCCAACGCGAGCAGTACTTC. This codes for CASSPYTQREQYF.

The chain combines TRBV28 with TRBJ2-5, with 7 bases aligning to TRBD2. V lost 5 bases and J lost 2; bases outside the gene matches: 8. This CDR3 comprises 15 residues. Germline V gene lookup returns CDR1 MDHEN and CDR2 SYDVKM. CDR3 amino acids: CASSPRSGGQETQYF. The CDR3 nucleotides read TGTGCCAGCAGTCCCCGGTCGGGGGGTCAAGAGACCCAGTACTTC.

The chain links TRBV4-3 to TRBJ2-1, with TRBD2 matching over 7 bases. CDR3 length equals 15 residues. Unmatched junction bases numbered 8, after V lost 4 bases and J lost 5 bases. Germline loops: CDR1 LGHNA, CDR2 YSLEER. CDR3 in DNA: TGCGCCAGCAGCCGCGAGGGAGGGAGGGACAATGAGCAGTTCTTC. This encodes CASSREGGRDNEQFF.

This rearrangement joins TRBV7-9 to TRBJ1-1, with D uncertain. V lost 5 bases and J lost 6, with 19 bases in between. Per germline, CDR1 SEHNR and CDR2 FQNEAQ (reference sequence). The CDR3 sequence is 15 residues long. This chain's CDR3 is CASSLLPPESAEAFF. In DNA form, the CDR3 reads TGTGCCAGCAGCCTACTACCCCCTGAGTCGGCTGAAGCTTTCTTT.

The chain has TRBV6-5 and TRBJ1-2; tentative D call: TRBD1 (5 bases). This CDR3 comprises 14 residues. Germline CDR1 reads MNHEY; CDR2 reads SVGAGI. V was clipped by 2 bases and J by 8 bases, with 15 bases between them. The CDR3 nucleotides are TGTGCCAGCAGTTACGGGGGGATGGTGGCCGGCTACACCTTC. As protein: CASSYGGMVAGYTF.

This chain links TRBV2 with TRBJ1-2, with D tentatively TRBD1 (6 bases). Germline V gene lookup returns CDR1 SNHLY and CDR2 FYNNEI. CDR3 length: 15 amino acids. V shed 7 bases and J shed 0 bases, with 15 bases lying between them. The CDR3 region is CASNLGQTANYGYTF. The DNA of the CDR3 is TGTGCCAGCAACCTCGGACAGACTGCTAACTATGGCTACACCTTC.

The J gene is TRBJ2-7, the V gene TRBV3-1 (or the pseudogene TRBV3-2), with TRBD2 as a possible D gene (5 bases). Deletions cut 1 base from V and 1 base from J, with 23 bases between. CDR3 size: 19 residues. The germline V gene has CDR1 LGHDT and CDR2 YNNKEL (reference sequence). As DNA, the CDR3 is TGTGCCAGCAGCCAAGTTGTCCCGACTAAGTTCTCAAGGTCCTACGAGCAGTACTTC. It encodes CASSQVVPTKFSRSYEQYF.

This clone appeared a few times. CDR3 sequence: CASSKQDTNTEAFF. Here the CDR3 DNA reads TGTGCCAGCAGTAAACAAGACACGAACACTGAAGCTTTCTTT. The rearrangement links TRBV6-5 to TRBJ1-1; the D is unclear. The germline CDR1 and CDR2 sequences are MNHEY and SVGAGI. With 5 bases removed from V and 1 base from J, the gap between germline ends came to 11 bases. CDR3 length: 14 residues.

The genes are TRBV6-5 and TRBJ2-5, with D possibly TRBD2 on 5 matching bases. This CDR3 comprises 12 residues. The V end was cut by 0 bases, the J end by 14 bases, with 13 bases between. Germline V lookup: CDR1 MNHEY, CDR2 SVGAGI. The CDR3 protein is CASSYSRAQTYF. The CDR3 DNA sequence: TGTGCCAGCAGTTACTCGCGGGCCCAGACCTACTTC.

The chain has TRBV5-4 and TRBJ2-7; D is unclear. Germline loops: CDR1 SGHNT, CDR2 YYREEE (reference sequence). The CDR3 is 15 residues long. Trimming removed 3 bases from V and 0 bases from J, with 13 bases in between. CDR3 nucleotides: TGTGCCAGCAGCTCCCTTGGAGAACGCTCCTACGAGCAGTACTTC. It is translated as CASSSLGERSYEQYF.

The chain recombines TRBV27 with TRBJ1-5; 7 nucleotides match TRBD1. CDR3 size: 16 residues. Germline values: CDR1 MNHEY, CDR2 SMNVEV (reference sequence). J gave up 3 bases and V 1 base, and 6 bases lay outside the gene matches. As DNA, the CDR3 is TGTGCCAGCAGTTTATTCGCCGGGACAGACAATCAGCCCCAGCATTTT. It codes for CASSLFAGTDNQPQHF.